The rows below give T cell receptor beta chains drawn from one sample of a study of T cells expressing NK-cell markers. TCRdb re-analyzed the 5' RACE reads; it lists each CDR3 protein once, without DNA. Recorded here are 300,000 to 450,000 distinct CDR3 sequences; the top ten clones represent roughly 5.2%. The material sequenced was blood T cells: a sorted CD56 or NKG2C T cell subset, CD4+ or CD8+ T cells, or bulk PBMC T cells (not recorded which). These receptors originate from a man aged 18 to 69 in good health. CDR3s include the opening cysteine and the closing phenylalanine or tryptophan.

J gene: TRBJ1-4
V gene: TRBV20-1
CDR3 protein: CSARYPSGGGEKLFF

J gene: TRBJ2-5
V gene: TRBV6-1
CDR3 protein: CASRKIGTSGGGETQYF

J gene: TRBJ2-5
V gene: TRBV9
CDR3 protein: CASSVGLAGGLQETQYF

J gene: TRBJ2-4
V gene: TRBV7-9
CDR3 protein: CASSLLSGRIAKNIQYF

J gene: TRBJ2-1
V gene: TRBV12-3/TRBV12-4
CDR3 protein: CASSLTGTRSYNEQFF

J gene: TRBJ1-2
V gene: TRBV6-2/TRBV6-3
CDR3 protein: CASSYYRGRRYTF

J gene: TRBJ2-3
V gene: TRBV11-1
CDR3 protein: CASSLARTATLPTDTQYF

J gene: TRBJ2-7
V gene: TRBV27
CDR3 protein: CASSLTPRTGYYEQYF

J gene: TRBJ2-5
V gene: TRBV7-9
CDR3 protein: CASSSGRETQYF

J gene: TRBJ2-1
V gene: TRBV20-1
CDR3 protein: CSASLGTGWNEQFF

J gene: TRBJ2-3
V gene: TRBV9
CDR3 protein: CASSVRGTSGLGDTQYF

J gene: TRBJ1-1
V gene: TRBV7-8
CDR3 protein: CASSRGSWGTEAFF

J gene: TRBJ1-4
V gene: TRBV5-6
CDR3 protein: CASSWGIIGTAKTNEKLFF

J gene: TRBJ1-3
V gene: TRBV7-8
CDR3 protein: CASSSDRARGGNTIYF

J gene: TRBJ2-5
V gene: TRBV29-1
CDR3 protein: CSAFSGGAESGETQYF

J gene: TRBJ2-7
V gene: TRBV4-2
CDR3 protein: CASSQDTSGAFEQYF

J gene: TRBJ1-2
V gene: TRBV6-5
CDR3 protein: CASSFGGTALGGYTF

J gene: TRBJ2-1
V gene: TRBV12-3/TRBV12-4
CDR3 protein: CASSFKQHYNEQFF

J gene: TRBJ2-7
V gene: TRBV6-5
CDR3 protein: CASSYSGTGWALFEQYF

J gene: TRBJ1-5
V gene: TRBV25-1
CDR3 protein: CASNNGTWNQPQHF

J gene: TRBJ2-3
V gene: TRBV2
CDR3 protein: CAYKRGGLADTQYF

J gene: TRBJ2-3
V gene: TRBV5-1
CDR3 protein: CASSLDGAGRSTDTQYF

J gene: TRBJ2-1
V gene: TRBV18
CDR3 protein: CASSSGTGNEQFF

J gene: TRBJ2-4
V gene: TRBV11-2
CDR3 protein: CASSTLSPSGGRPSKNIQYF

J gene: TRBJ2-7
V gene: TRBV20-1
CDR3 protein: CSATGRGTGGNYEQYF

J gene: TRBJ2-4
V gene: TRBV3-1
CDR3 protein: CASSTGRGLVAKNIQYF

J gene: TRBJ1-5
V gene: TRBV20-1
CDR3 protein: CSGNMGRNQPQHF

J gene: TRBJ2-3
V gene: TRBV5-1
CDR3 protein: CASSPDGGGADFDTQYF

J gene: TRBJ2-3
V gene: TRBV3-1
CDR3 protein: CASSRIGSGGADTQYF

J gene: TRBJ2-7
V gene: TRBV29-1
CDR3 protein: CSALKLTLGQRPFYEQYF

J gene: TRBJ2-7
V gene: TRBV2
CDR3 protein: CASSVGRSYEQYF

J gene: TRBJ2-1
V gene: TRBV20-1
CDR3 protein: CSARPSGVGNEQFF

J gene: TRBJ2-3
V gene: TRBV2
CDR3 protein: CASSVFGTGKSDTQYF

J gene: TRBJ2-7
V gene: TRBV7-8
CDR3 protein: CASSPRGLGVLSYEQYF

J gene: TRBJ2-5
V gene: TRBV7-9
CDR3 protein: CASSSGAGIKTQYF

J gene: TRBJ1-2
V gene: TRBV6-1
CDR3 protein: CASRSSGTREGYTF

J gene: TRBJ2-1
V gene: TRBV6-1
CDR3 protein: CASSRRGLAGGNYNEQFF

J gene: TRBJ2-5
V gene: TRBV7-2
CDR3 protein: CASSYSPDSVETQYF

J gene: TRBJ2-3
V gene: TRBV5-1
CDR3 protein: CASSLWDLGAQYF

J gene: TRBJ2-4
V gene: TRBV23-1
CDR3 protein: CASSQSQGKSAKNIQYF

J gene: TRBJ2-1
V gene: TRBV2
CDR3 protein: CASSRQGWNEQFF

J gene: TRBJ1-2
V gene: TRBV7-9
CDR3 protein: CASSHRRGNLFDYTF

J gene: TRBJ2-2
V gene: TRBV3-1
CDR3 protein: CASTSDFTGELFF

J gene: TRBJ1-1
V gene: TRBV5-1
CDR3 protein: CASSPLQGADTEAFF

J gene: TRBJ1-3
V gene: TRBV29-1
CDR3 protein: CSVAGTASGNTIYF

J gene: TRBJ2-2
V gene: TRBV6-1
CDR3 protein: CASSDAGGGGFVTGELFF

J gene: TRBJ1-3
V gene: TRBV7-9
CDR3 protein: CASSRTNGQGRNTIYF

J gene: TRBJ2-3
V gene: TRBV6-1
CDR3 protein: CASMRTGWTDTQYF

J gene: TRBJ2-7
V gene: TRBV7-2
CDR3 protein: CASSPDYSWVEQYF

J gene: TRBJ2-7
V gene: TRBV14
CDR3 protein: CASSRAELSSYEQYF